This T cell receptor beta chain derives from a study of T cells in Graves' hyperthyroidism and ophthalmopathy. Uncontrolled infection, other autoimmune disease, pregnancy or lactation barred patients from enrollment. Diagnosis relied on clinical symptoms, serum thyroxine and TRAb, thyroid ultrasound and orbital computed tomography. The trim removed 1 base at V and 4 bases at J, leaving 8 bases unmatched. The CDR3 contains 17 residues. Germline-derived CDR1 and CDR2 are LGHNA and YNFKEQ. Amplification of TCR beta CDR3 regions used RNA as the template. HTBI primers were the set used in a first-round RT-PCR of the TCR CDR3. Each CDR3 protein gets one entry after TCRdb re-called the multiplex PCR reads with MiXCR. The sample includes under 400,000 distinct CDR3 sequences, 13% of them seen just once. Study results and caveats: Researchers found most expanded thyroid clonotypes above 0.001 in blood as well. Separation of ophthalmopathy from stable hyperthyroidism was achieved by a 13 V-J model.

Turning to this clonotype: The antigen remains unidentified.

Sequenced sample: blood. The TCR was taken from a woman under 30 with Graves' hyperthyroidism. The V call is TRBV4-2, the J call TRBJ1-5; 9 positions agree with TRBD1. The CDR3 nucleotides are TGTGCCAGCAGCCAAGCAACGGGACAGGGAGGGAATCAGCCCCAGCATTTT. Its protein product is CASSQATGQGGNQPQHF.